The rows below give T cell receptor beta chains drawn from one sample of a study of blood T cell repertoires in COVID-19. Clones were sequenced by immunoSEQ multiplex PCR, and TCRdb holds only the in-frame ones, with some missing. The sample lists roughly 230,000 clones, about 87% seen once, with approximately 1.8% in the top ten. Specimen: peripheral blood. All receptors come from a man between 65 and 85 years old with acute or convalescent COVID-19. The CDR3 runs from the conserved cysteine through the conserved F or W. D genes are given only for firm matches. A row's size may be missing; if present it is once, few, many or a size class.

DNA	CDR3	J	D	V	size
TGTGCCAGCAGCTTAGTGGCGGGGTTTGGAGGAAACACCATATATTTT	CASSLVAGFGGNTIYF	TRBJ1-3	NA	TRBV7-2	NA
TGTGCCAGCAGCCAACCCTGGGGACAGGGGTACGAGCAGTACTTC	CASSQPWGQGYEQYF	TRBJ2-7	TRBD1	TRBV3-1/TRBV3-2	NA
TGTGCCAGCAGCGTAGGGTCTAGCAACTCCTACAATGAGCAGTTCTTC	CASSVGSSNSYNEQFF	TRBJ2-1	NA	TRBV9	NA
TGTGCCAGCAGTGTTTCGGCTAGCGGGATAACGGGATCCTACAATGAGCAGTTCTTC	CASSVSASGITGSYNEQFF	TRBJ2-1	TRBD2	TRBV6-1	NA
TGTGCCATCAGTGTAAATTTCCGGGACAGGGATCGACGGGGCTACACCTTC	CAISVNFRDRDRRGYTF	TRBJ1-2	TRBD1	TRBV10-3	NA
TGTGCCAGCAGCCCCAGGGGGCGTACAGATACGCAGTATTTT	CASSPRGRTDTQYF	TRBJ2-3	TRBD1	TRBV5-4	NA
TGCGCCAGCAGCTTGACTGACAGCGGGAACTATGGCTACACCTTC	CASSLTDSGNYGYTF	TRBJ1-2	NA	TRBV5-1	NA
TGTGCCAGCAGCCGCGACCAGGGGGTGAATGAGCAGTTCTTC	CASSRDQGVNEQFF	TRBJ2-1	TRBD1	TRBV7-2	NA
TGTGCCAGCAGCCTTCTCGGCCTAGCGGAAGGCGCATACAATGAGCAGTTCTTC	CASSLLGLAEGAYNEQFF	TRBJ2-1	TRBD2	TRBV7-3	NA
TGTGCCAGCAGTTTAAGGGGACAGTCTAACACTGAAGCTTTCTTT	CASSLRGQSNTEAFF	TRBJ1-1	TRBD1	TRBV11-2	NA
TGTGCCATCAGTGAGTCGGGGGCGGATTACGAGCAGTACTTC	CAISESGADYEQYF	TRBJ2-7	NA	TRBV10-3	once
TGTGCCAGTAGTGATTTGGGGAGGAGGGAGACCCAGTACTTC	CASSDLGRRETQYF	TRBJ2-5	NA	TRBV19	NA
TGCAGTGCTAGTTATAGCGGGAGGGCTCTAAAAGAGCAGTTCTTC	CSASYSGRALKEQFF	TRBJ2-1	TRBD2	TRBV20-1	once
TGTGCCAGCAGCAGACGACATGGGACAGATACGCAGTATTTT	CASSRRHGTDTQYF	TRBJ2-3	NA	TRBV7-2	NA
TGTGCCAGCAGTTTGCCGGACAGCTTTCTCCGCGAGCAGTACTTC	CASSLPDSFLREQYF	TRBJ2-7	NA	TRBV28	NA
TGTGCCAGCAGTTTACAGGGGAGGGACATCAATCAGCCCCAGCATTTT	CASSLQGRDINQPQHF	TRBJ1-5	NA	TRBV27	NA
TGTGCCAGCAACCCAGGACAGGGTACGACCGGGGAGCTGTTTTTT	CASNPGQGTTGELFF	TRBJ2-2	TRBD1	TRBV9	few
TGTGCCAGCAGGACGCGGTGGTCTGGGGCCAACGTCCTGACTTTC	CASRTRWSGANVLTF	TRBJ2-6	NA	TRBV28	NA
TGTGCCAGCAGTCCCCAACCCAGCGGGAATTACTACAATGAGCAGTTCTTC	CASSPQPSGNYYNEQFF	TRBJ2-1	TRBD2	TRBV6-2/TRBV6-3	once
TGCGCCAGCAGCCAAGACGACAGCGTGGGTGAGCAGTTCTTC	CASSQDDSVGEQFF	TRBJ2-1	NA	TRBV4-3	NA
TGTGCCAGTACCCTGACGCGGGAGGGCTCCTACAATGAGCAGTTCTTC	CASTLTREGSYNEQFF	TRBJ2-1	TRBD2	TRBV19	NA
TGTGCCAGCAGCTTGACAGGGGGCACAGATACGCAGTATTTT	CASSLTGGTDTQYF	TRBJ2-3	TRBD1	TRBV7-3	NA
TGTGCCAGCAGTGATCAGACAGGGGACGCACAAGAGACCCAGTACTTC	CASSDQTGDAQETQYF	TRBJ2-5	TRBD1	TRBV6-1	NA
TGTGCCAGCAGTTTTACCGGGACAGGGGGCGTCGAGTTCTTC	CASSFTGTGGVEFF	TRBJ2-1	TRBD1	TRBV7-6	few
TGTGCCAGCAGCCAGGCGGGACAGGGGGCTTTCGTGAACACTGAAGCTTTCTTT	CASSQAGQGAFVNTEAFF	TRBJ1-1	TRBD1	TRBV16	NA
TGTGCCAGCAGTCCTAGGACTAGCGGGAGACCCACCGGGGAGCTGTTTTTT	CASSPRTSGRPTGELFF	TRBJ2-2	TRBD2	TRBV28	NA